Only one count was recorded for the clone carrying this T cell receptor (beta chain). The table came from immunoSEQ multiplex PCR; TCRdb's copy has only in-frame clones and leaves some out. Here the sample spans about 150,000 clones, around 86% being singletons. The CDR3 contains 18 residues. The V end lost 0 bases, the J end lost 1 base, and 14 bases lay between the germline ends. The V gene's germline CDR1 is SGDLS and CDR2 YYNGEE. This sample stems from a study of control samples from healthy donors and cancer patients. Sequencing input: blood. V and J are TRBV9 and TRBJ2-6, with D perhaps TRBD1 (6 bases). This sequence was found in a man between 25 and 39 years old in good health. The CDR3 sequence: CASSVVSGATSGANVLTF. The CDR3 DNA reads as TGTGCCAGCAGCGTAGTCTCAGGGGCCACTTCTGGGGCCAACGTCCTGACTTTC.